A single sample gave rise to the 3 T cell receptor beta chains below, sequenced in a study of T cell responses to AZD1222 COVID-19 vaccine. The protocol was immunoSEQ multiplex PCR, while the TCRdb copy is restricted to in-frame clones and leaves out a portion. The sample includes around 180,000 clones, 88% of them seen just once. Sequencing was performed on peripheral blood, taken 28 days after the second AZD1222 dose. The receptors originated from an adult who received the AZD1222 COVID-19 vaccine.

The DNA for the CDR3 is TGTGCCAGTAGTCCGACAGGAATTAGCACAGATACGCAGTATTTT. Residues: CASSPTGISTDTQYF. The rearrangement links TRBV19 to TRBJ2-3, with a weak D call TRBD1 (6 bases). The V gene lost 5 bases and the J gene lost 0 bases, with 12 bases spanning the gap. This CDR3 has 15 residues. Germline V gene sequence: CDR1 LNHDA, CDR2 SQIVND (reference sequence).

The chain combines TRBV13 with TRBJ2-7, with D possibly TRBD2 on 6 matching bases. This CDR3 spans 15 amino acids. Germline lookup yields CDR1 PRHDT and CDR2 FYEKMQ (reference sequence). V lost 5 bases and J 6 bases, leaving 20 bases between the germline ends. CDR3: CASSTTSTLPVEQYF. The CDR3 DNA reads TGTGCCAGCAGCACCACTAGCACCCTTCCGGTCGAGCAGTACTTC.

The chain couples TRBV6-2 or TRBV6-3 to TRBJ1-2; 10 nucleotides align to TRBD1. With 6 bases clipped from V and 5 bases from J, the junction kept 6 bases outside the gene matches. CDR1 is MNHEY and CDR2 is SVGEGT in the germline V gene. CDR3 length: 14 residues. CDR3 sequence: CASSHRDRGYGYTF. CDR3 in DNA: TGTGCCAGCAGCCACCGGGACAGGGGATATGGCTACACCTTC.